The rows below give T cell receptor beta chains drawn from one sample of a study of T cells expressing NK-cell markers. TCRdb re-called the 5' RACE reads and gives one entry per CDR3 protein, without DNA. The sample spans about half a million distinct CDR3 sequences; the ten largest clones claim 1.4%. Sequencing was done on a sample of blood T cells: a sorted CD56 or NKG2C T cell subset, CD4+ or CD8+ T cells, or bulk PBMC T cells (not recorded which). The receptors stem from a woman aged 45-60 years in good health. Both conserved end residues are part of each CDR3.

CDR3aa: CASSRPGEQALHF
j_gene: TRBJ1-6
v_gene: TRBV4-2

CDR3aa: CAISESISGRGKSYNEQFF
j_gene: TRBJ2-1
v_gene: TRBV10-3

CDR3aa: CASSLRASGYNEQFF
j_gene: TRBJ2-1
v_gene: TRBV27

CDR3aa: CASGPGWAEAFF
j_gene: TRBJ1-1
v_gene: TRBV7-9

CDR3aa: CASSRDTIRHQPQHF
j_gene: TRBJ1-5
v_gene: TRBV12-3/TRBV12-4

CDR3aa: CASSLSIMGETQYF
j_gene: TRBJ2-5
v_gene: TRBV4-2

CDR3aa: CASSQLRAGVGKDEQYF
j_gene: TRBJ2-7
v_gene: TRBV3-1

CDR3aa: CASSVGSGQETYNEQFF
j_gene: TRBJ2-1
v_gene: TRBV9

CDR3aa: CASSSRGRTQYF
j_gene: TRBJ2-3
v_gene: TRBV27

CDR3aa: CASSFGTSGSRNEQFF
j_gene: TRBJ2-1
v_gene: TRBV11-3

CDR3aa: CASSAGRTVYEQYF
j_gene: TRBJ2-7
v_gene: TRBV7-2

CDR3aa: CASSLIPIASSYNEQFF
j_gene: TRBJ2-1
v_gene: TRBV5-1

CDR3aa: CAISADLFTDTQYF
j_gene: TRBJ2-3
v_gene: TRBV10-3

CDR3aa: CAISVGTGELFF
j_gene: TRBJ2-2
v_gene: TRBV10-3

CDR3aa: CSVVVYGTEAFF
j_gene: TRBJ1-1
v_gene: TRBV29-1

CDR3aa: CASSEGDSQETQYF
j_gene: TRBJ2-5
v_gene: TRBV4-1

CDR3aa: CASSQAGTGAYEQYF
j_gene: TRBJ2-7
v_gene: TRBV4-2

CDR3aa: CASSLRGPSSYEQYF
j_gene: TRBJ2-7
v_gene: TRBV7-9

CDR3aa: CASKTKGRNNEQFF
j_gene: TRBJ2-1
v_gene: TRBV6-5

CDR3aa: CASSPLGQGGPEAFF
j_gene: TRBJ1-1
v_gene: TRBV5-1